Listed here are 18 T cell receptor beta chains from one sample, sequenced in a study of chemoradiotherapy in HPV16-positive cancers. Profiling relied on immunoSEQ multiplex PCR, and the TCRdb table lists in-frame clones only, not all of them. The repertoire holds some 6,100 clones, with under 85% as singletons. Sequenced here: tumor tissue, sampled from a patient who underwent chemoradiotherapy. The receptors here all came from a human donor with HPV-associated anogenital cancer.

The chain uses TRBV29-1 and TRBJ1-1; D gene uncertain. V was trimmed by 4 bases and J by 2 bases, leaving 8 bases between them. Germline V gene lookup returns CDR1 SQVTM and CDR2 ANQGSEA. The CDR3 spans 12 residues. The DNA for the CDR3 is TGCAGCGTTGTAGCAGAAAACACTGAAGCTTTCTTT. Encoded protein: CSVVAENTEAFF.

This clone showed up just a few times. This chain joins TRBV11-2 and TRBJ1-1; 9 positions match TRBD1. In germline, CDR1 is SGHAT, CDR2 FQNNGV. This CDR3 is 14 amino acids long. J gave up 3 bases and V 4 bases, and 3 bases lay outside the gene matches. The CDR3 is CASSSGQGYTEAFF. For the CDR3, the DNA is TGTGCCAGCAGCTCCGGACAGGGGTACACTGAAGCTTTCTTT.

V usage is TRBV19 and J usage is TRBJ2-2; D is ambiguous. The germline V gene has CDR1 LNHDA and CDR2 SQIVND (reference sequence). The CDR3 is 13 residues long. Deletions cut 8 bases from V and 3 bases from J, with 10 bases between. CDR3 sequence (DNA): TGTGCCAGTCACAGATTTGACACCGGGGAGCTGTTTTTT. It specifies CASHRFDTGELFF.

V and J are TRBV29-1 and TRBJ1-1; weak D call: TRBD1 (5 bases). The CDR3 sequence is 15 residues long. The germline V gene has CDR1 SQVTM and CDR2 ANQGSEA. Trimming cost V 5 bases and J 4 bases, with 20 bases left between them. This CDR3 reads CSVKRAGGVGTEAFF. In DNA form, the CDR3 reads TGCAGCGTTAAGCGCGCTGGGGGAGTCGGCACTGAAGCTTTCTTT.

V gene TRBV10-1 combines with J gene TRBJ2-1, with 9 bases fitting TRBD1. The CDR3 sequence is 12 residues long. Unmatched junction bases numbered 6, after V lost 11 bases and J lost 7 bases. Germline CDR1 and CDR2: WNHNN and SYGVQD (reference sequence). The CDR3 DNA is TGCGCCTCCCAGGACAGGGGAAATGAGCAGTTCTTC. It specifies CASQDRGNEQFF.

This clone turned up a few times. The chain joins TRBV19 to TRBJ1-1, with D hard to call. The CDR3 is 13 amino acids. The V and J ends lost 5 bases and 4 bases respectively, with 11 bases between them. Germline values: CDR1 LNHDA, CDR2 SQIVND (reference sequence). The CDR3 sequence is CASSRNEGTEAFF. CDR3 in DNA: TGTGCCAGTAGTCGCAATGAGGGCACTGAAGCTTTCTTT.

V is TRBV11-1 and J is TRBJ2-7, with 9 bases aligning to TRBD2. V trimming: 1 base; J trimming: 6 bases; junction bases outside the gene matches: 10. Germline values: CDR1 SGHAT, CDR2 FQDESV (reference sequence). The CDR3 runs 16 residues. Here the CDR3 reads CASSLEGASGTVEQYF. The CDR3 DNA follows: TGTGCCAGCAGCTTAGAGGGGGCTAGCGGGACTGTCGAGCAGTACTTC.

V usage is TRBV4-1 and J usage is TRBJ1-1, with TRBD1 matching over 8 bases. The CDR3 consists of 17 residues. Trimming cost V 5 bases and J 0 bases; bases outside gene matches: 11. Per the germline V gene, CDR1 is MGHRA and CDR2 is YSYEKL. The CDR3 sequence is CASSKGSGQALNTEAFF. The DNA for the CDR3 is TGCGCCAGCAGCAAGGGATCGGGACAGGCTTTGAACACTGAAGCTTTCTTT.

A few counts support this clone. CDR3 sequence: CASSLAPGRATEAFF. The CDR3 region has the DNA TGTGCCAGCAGCTTAGCGCCAGGTCGCGCCACTGAAGCTTTCTTT. This sequence joins TRBV7-8 and TRBJ1-1, with no clear D. Trimming removed 0 bases from V and 4 bases from J, with 12 bases in between. From germline, CDR1 is SGHVS and CDR2 FQNEAQ. There are 15 residues in the CDR3. Based on the CDR3 plus reference TRBV7-8 and TRBJ1-1, the full variable domain is GAGVSQSPRYKVAKRGQDVALRCDPISGHVSLFWYQQALGQGPEFLTYFQNEAQLDKSGLPSDRFFAERPEGSVSTLKIQRTQQEDSAVYLCASSLAPGRATEAFFGQGTRLTVV.

CDR3 coding DNA: TGCGCCAGCAGCTTGGCCGACCATAACTATGGCTACACCTTC. Translating gives CASSLADHNYGYTF. The chain combines TRBV5-1 with TRBJ1-2; D uncertain. This CDR3 is 14 amino acids long. From germline, CDR1 is SGHRS and CDR2 YFSETQ. Trimming cost V 0 bases and J 1 base, with 7 bases left between them. Combining the CDR3 with reference TRBV5-1 and TRBJ1-2 gives the whole variable domain KAGVTQTPRYLIKTRGQQVTLSCSPISGHRSVSWYQQTPGQGLQFLFEYFSETQRNKGNFPGRFSGRQFSNSRSEMNVSTLELGDSALYLCASSLADHNYGYTFGSGTRLTVV.

This rearrangement joins TRBV6-4 to TRBJ1-1, with D maybe TRBD1 (6 bases). CDR1 and CDR2 (germline): MRHNA, SNTAGT. The length of the CDR3 is 14 residues. Trimming cost V 3 bases and J 1 base, with 9 bases left between them. The CDR3 sequence: CASSEGGPNTEAFF. The CDR3, as DNA: TGTGCCAGCAGTGAAGGGGGGCCGAACACTGAAGCTTTCTTT.

This chain links TRBV25-1 with TRBJ2-7; D unclear. The CDR3 has 12 amino acids. Germline lookup yields CDR1 MGHDK and CDR2 SYGVNS. Trimming left V 3 bases short and J 3 bases short, with 6 bases between. The CDR3 region has the DNA TGTGCCAGCAGTGAGTTGAACTACGAGCAGTACTTC. Its translation: CASSELNYEQYF.

By share, this clone counts as large (0.1 to 1%). This chain links TRBV2 with TRBJ1-5; D uncertain. The CDR3 runs 13 residues. V lost 5 bases and J 1 base, leaving 6 bases between the germline ends. Germline V gene sequence: CDR1 SNHLY, CDR2 FYNNEI. The CDR3 nucleotides read TGTGCCAGCAGTTGGGAGAGCAATCAGCCCCAGCATTTT. Its protein is CASSWESNQPQHF.

The V call is TRBV7-9, the J call TRBJ1-3; D is ambiguous. CDR1 is SEHNR, CDR2 FQNEAQ, per germline (reference sequence). The V and J ends lost 0 bases and 0 bases respectively, with 9 bases between them. This CDR3 region has 16 residues. The CDR3 DNA reads TGTGCCAGCAGCTTAGCGGTAGGACGCTCTGGAAACACCATATATTTT. Translation: CASSLAVGRSGNTIYF. Full variable domain (outside the CDR3, taken from reference TRBV7-9 and TRBJ1-3): DTGVSQNPRHKITKRGQNVTFRCDPISEHNRLYWYRQTLGQGPEFLTYFQNEAQLEKSRLLSDRFSAERPKGSFSTLEIQRTEQGDSAMYLCASSLAVGRSGNTIYFGEGSWLTVV.

Only a few counts were recorded for this clone. The V and J genes are TRBV11-1 and TRBJ1-1; unclear D gene. The germline V gene encodes CDR1 SGHAT and CDR2 FQDESV (reference sequence). V was cut by 6 bases and J by 0 bases, with 23 bases left in between. This CDR3 is built from 18 residues. The CDR3 is CASSQPHTADRLNTEAFF. CDR3 in DNA: TGTGCCAGCAGTCAGCCACACACAGCGGATAGATTGAACACTGAAGCTTTCTTT.

The chain employs TRBV5-1 and TRBJ2-7; the D is unclear. The V end lost 0 bases, the J end lost 0 bases, and 10 bases lay between the germline ends. Germline lookup yields CDR1 SGHRS and CDR2 YFSETQ. The CDR3 is made up of 15 amino acids. CDR3 coding DNA: TGCGCCAGCAGCTTGGGTCAGGCAAGCTCCTACGAGCAGTACTTC. It yields the protein CASSLGQASSYEQYF.

This clone was picked up a small number of times. The chain recombines TRBV5-6 with TRBJ1-2; a weak D match, TRBD1 (6 bases). Germline lookup yields CDR1 SGHDT and CDR2 YYEEEE. This CDR3 has 13 residues. With 4 bases removed from V and 7 bases from J, the gap between germline ends came to 14 bases. The CDR3 DNA sequence: TGTGCCAGCAGCCCTTTAGGACAGCGTGGCTACACCTTC. Translated, it gives CASSPLGQRGYTF.

This clone occurred a few times. The chain combines TRBV7-3 with TRBJ1-5, with no clear D. V dropped 2 bases and J dropped 9 bases, with 11 bases sitting between them. This CDR3 has 13 amino acids. Germline V gene sequence: CDR1 SGHTA, CDR2 FQGTGA. CDR3 sequence (DNA): TGTGCCAGCAGCTTAGATGGAGGATCGCCCCAGCATTTT. Its translation is CASSLDGGSPQHF.